This T cell receptor (beta chain) was recovered during a study of graft-versus-host responses after intestinal transplantation. The method was immunoSEQ multiplex PCR; TCRdb's version includes in-frame clones alone and lacks a portion of them. This sample has more than 10,000 clones; roughly 93% occur once, and the top ten carry about 4.5%. Trimming removed 0 bases at V and 7 bases at J, with 8 bases between. Germline V gene data show CDR1 as MNHEY and CDR2 as SVGAGI. This CDR3 comprises 13 residues. This TCR was sampled from a human patient who received an intestinal transplant, so some T cells may come from the graft donor. This sample comprised PBMCs, obtained roughly 1,000 days after intestinal transplantation. The chain uses TRBV6-5 and TRBJ2-3; a weak D match, TRBD2 (5 bases). CDR3: CASSYSLANTQYF. In nucleotides, the CDR3 is TGTGCCAGCAGTTACTCCCTAGCCAATACGCAGTATTTT.